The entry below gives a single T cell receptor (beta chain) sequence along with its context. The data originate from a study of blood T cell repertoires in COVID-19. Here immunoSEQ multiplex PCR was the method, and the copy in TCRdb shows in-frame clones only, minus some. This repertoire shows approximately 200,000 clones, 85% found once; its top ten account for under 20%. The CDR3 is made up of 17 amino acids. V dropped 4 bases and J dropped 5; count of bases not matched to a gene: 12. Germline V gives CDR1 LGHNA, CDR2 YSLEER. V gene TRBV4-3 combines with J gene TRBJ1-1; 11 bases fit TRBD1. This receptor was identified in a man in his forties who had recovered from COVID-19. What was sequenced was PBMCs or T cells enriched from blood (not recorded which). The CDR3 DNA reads TGCGCCAGCAGCCGGGACCGGGACAGGGGGTGGGGTACTGAAGCTTTCTTT. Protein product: CASSRDRDRGWGTEAFF.